This TCR beta chain was identified during a study of cytomegalovirus exposure and HLA in healthy donors. It was with 60 Vbeta and 13 Jbeta primers that the PCR ran. TCRdb keeps only in-frame clones here, not all; method: immunoSEQ multiplex PCR. The table has about 160,000 clones, about two thirds seen once. Germline V lookup: CDR1 SGDLS, CDR2 YYNGEE. The CDR3 runs 16 residues. The ends were cut back, 1 base at V and 3 bases at J, with 13 bases in the middle. As to this clone: As yet, its antigen is unknown.

General study findings and limits: Trimming of TCR beta V- and J-genes showed a link, identified in a later analysis, to a missense DCLRE1C variant. Researchers reported in a later analysis that common viral pathogens appeared linked to several top clusters. According to a later analysis, most TCR beta chains associated with CMV appeared HLA-restricted. Sequencing had likely introduced a cluster of highly shared sequence variants as an artifact.

V and J are TRBV9 and TRBJ1-4; D possibly corresponds to TRBD1 (6 bases). The sequenced sample consisted of PBMCs. The TCR sequence derives from a woman aged 25 to 39 in good health and CMV-seronegative. CDR3 amino acids: CASSVPLGTPNEKLFF. Written as DNA, the CDR3 is TGTGCCAGCAGCGTACCCCTCGGGACACCTAATGAAAAACTGTTTTTT.